Following are 10 T cell receptor beta chains from one sample sequenced in a study of brain T cells in children with intractable seizures (dated by TCRdb to about 2021). The protocol used for the library was the immunoSEQ multiplex PCR assay. Imported from immuneACCESS, the table was reduced by TCRdb to in-frame sequences with V and J called. These copies leave out some clones; in studies compared against another copy, an unresolved V gene accounts for under half, and the cause of the remainder is not known. Present in this sample are about 340,000 clones, 93% of which were seen just once. In total, the top ten clones hold 5% to 7% of the sample. The intended sense of this specimen's time point label: blood from clinic visit 5 months post-surgery; TSC patient then seizure free. Source: peripheral blood, taken approximately 5 months after surgery. The source of these receptors is a boy younger than two with tuberous sclerosis and intractable seizures.

This sequence joins TRBV6-5 and TRBJ2-7; 14 nucleotides agree with TRBD2. The ends lost 5 bases at V and 3 bases at J; junction bases unmatched: 3. The CDR3 runs 15 residues. Germline V gene sequence: CDR1 MNHEY, CDR2 SVGAGI. This CDR3 reads CASSTGLAGDYEQYF. The CDR3 nucleotides read TGTGCCAGCAGTACGGGACTAGCGGGGGACTACGAGCAGTACTTC.

This clone has a single count. This rearrangement joins TRBV30 to TRBJ1-3, with TRBD1 matching 12 bases. The CDR3 is 15 amino acids. In germline, CDR1 is GTSNPN, CDR2 SVGIG (reference sequence). V trimming: 3 bases; J trimming: 8 bases; junction bases outside the gene matches: 8. The CDR3 DNA reads TGTGCCTGGAGCGGGGACAGGGGGCATTTAGACACCATATATTTT. It is translated as CAWSGDRGHLDTIYF.

J is TRBJ2-7 and V is TRBV5-5, with 9 bases that match TRBD2. Trimming at V came to 2 bases and at J to 2 bases, leaving 11 bases not matched to a gene. This CDR3 region has 17 residues. CDR1 is SGHKS and CDR2 is YYEKEE in the germline V gene (reference sequence). CDR3 protein: CASSFILAGRRTYEQYF. The CDR3, as DNA: TGTGCCAGCAGCTTTATCCTAGCGGGGCGCCGAACCTACGAGCAGTACTTC.

This clone was counted between two and nine times. This chain joins TRBV11-2 and TRBJ2-5, with 7 bases identical to TRBD1. This CDR3 comprises 14 residues. Germline V gives CDR1 SGHAT, CDR2 FQNNGV. Germline trimming cut 5 bases from V and 4 bases from J; bases unmatched to any gene: 7. DNA of the CDR3: TGTGCCAGCAGCCAAGACAGGGTGGCAGAGACCCAGTACTTC. Amino acid sequence: CASSQDRVAETQYF.

CDR3 sequence (DNA): TGTGCCAGCAGCTTAGCGATTTTAGGAGGCTACGAGCAGTACTTC. Amino acid sequence: CASSLAILGGYEQYF. The rearrangement uses TRBV7-6 and TRBJ2-7; D is perhaps TRBD2 (5 bases). V was trimmed by 0 bases and J by 3 bases, leaving 12 bases between them. The germline gives CDR1 SGHVS, CDR2 FNYEAQ. The CDR3 has 15 amino acids.

The V gene is TRBV23-1, the J gene TRBJ1-1; a possible D gene is TRBD1 (6 bases). TRBV23-1 has ORF status, its function being uncertain. This CDR3 is built from 15 residues. Trimming removed 2 bases at V and 0 bases at J, with 10 bases between. The DNA of the CDR3 is TGCGCCAGCAGTCAAGAGACAGGCGTGAACACTGAAGCTTTCTTT. As protein: CASSQETGVNTEAFF.

Only one count was recorded for this clone. The chain recombines TRBV11-3 with TRBJ1-2, with no clear D. Looked up from germline, CDR1 is SGHNT and CDR2 is YENEEA. The CDR3 totals 13 residues. V lost 2 bases, J lost 4 bases, and 8 bases lay in between. CDR3 amino acids: CASSLTDTYGYTF. DNA of the CDR3: TGTGCCAGCAGCTTAACAGACACCTATGGCTACACCTTC. Looking up the rest from reference TRBV11-3 and TRBJ1-2 gives the full variable domain: EAGVVQSPRYKIIEKKQPVAFWCNPISGHNTLYWYLQNLGQGPELLIRYENEEAVDDSQLPKDRFSAERLKGVDSTLKIQPAELGDSAVYLCASSLTDTYGYTFGSGTRLTVV.

The genes are TRBV30 and TRBJ1-1; no clear D gene. This CDR3 is built from 13 residues. V gave up 1 base and J gave up 5 bases, with 11 bases separating them. Germline-derived CDR1 and CDR2 are GTSNPN and SVGIG (reference sequence). CDR3 amino acids: CAWSAGSRTEAFF. The DNA for the CDR3 is TGTGCCTGGAGTGCAGGAAGTAGGACTGAAGCTTTCTTT.

The CDR3 DNA follows: TGTGCCAGCAGCGTGACAGCGGAGACTGAAGCTTTCTTT. Its protein is CASSVTAETEAFF. The V call is TRBV9, the J call TRBJ1-1; possible D gene TRBD1, 5 bases. Per the germline V gene, CDR1 is SGDLS and CDR2 is YYNGEE. This CDR3 has 13 amino acids. Trimming took off 2 bases at V and 5 bases at J, with 10 bases between the two ends.

For the CDR3, the DNA is TGTGCCAGCAGCTCCGGGCGACACATCGGCGAGCAGTACTTC. It specifies CASSSGRHIGEQYF. The J gene is TRBJ2-7, the V gene TRBV7-8, with no clear D. The germline CDR1 and CDR2 sequences are SGHVS and FQNEAQ. Trimming took off 4 bases at V and 6 bases at J, with 16 bases between the two ends. CDR3 length: 14 residues.